A single sample gave rise to the 2 T cell receptor beta chains below, sequenced in a study of spatial heterogeneity in lung cancer (dated by TCRdb to between 2017 and 2020). The library was prepared using 5' RACE. The listed sequencing device is NextSeq 500. TCRdb reworked the public reads: Q25 trimming with fastp, MiXCR clone assembly, productive beta chains retained. Each entry merges the rows of one CDR3 protein and shows their most common DNA and genes. The sample data list 4,000 to 6,000 distinct CDR3 sequences, and more than 7.5% of these were observed just once. The ten largest clones take up about a quarter of the sample. Study-wide conclusions, independent of this receptor: The tumor nonsynonymous mutation count correlated with the number of expanded alpha and beta TCRs within the tumor.

The time point label, as the study defines it: sample taken at primary tumor resection. No cognate antigen is known for these TCRs. Material: lung tumor tissue, obtained at surgery. All receptors derive from a female donor with early-stage non-small cell lung cancer.

Judged by abundance, this clonotype is medium-sized (0.01 to 0.1%). The V call is TRBV23-1, the J call TRBJ2-7; D perhaps matches TRBD1 (6 bases). TRBV23-1 is identified as an open reading frame with a role that is uncertain. The length of the CDR3 is 13 residues. V was cut by 4 bases and J by 2 bases, with 9 bases left in between. The CDR3 sequence is CASSRWDTYEQYV. The CDR3 coding sequence is TGCGCCAGCAGTCGATGGGACACCTACGAGCAGTACGTC.

Judged by abundance, this clonotype is medium-sized (0.01 to 0.1%). The genes are TRBV19 and TRBJ1-6; TRBD1 aligns across 7 bases. The V and J ends lost 5 bases and 7 bases, in that order; junction bases with no gene match: 8. CDR3 size: 15 residues. CDR1 and CDR2 (germline): LNHDA, SQIVND (reference sequence). CDR3 loop: CASSLSGQENSPLHF. DNA for the CDR3: TGTGCCAGTAGTTTATCAGGACAGGAAAATTCACCCCTCCACTTT.